Listed below are T cell receptor beta chains from one sample, sequenced in a study of blood T cell repertoires in COVID-19. Produced via immunoSEQ multiplex PCR; TCRdb's table is partial and in-frame only. The sample has some 130,000 clones, 79% seen once; the top ten hold roughly 3.5%. The sample was peripheral blood. Source of these receptors: a man in his sixties with acute or convalescent COVID-19. Each CDR3 is given with its conserved first and last residue. The D gene is left open where the match is weak. Where a row states a size, it is once, few, many or the class of an expanded clone; other rows omit it.

TGTGCCAGCAGCTCTAAGGGCGGGACTGAAGCTTTCTTT	CASSSKGGTEAFF	NA	TRBV5-4	TRBJ1-1	NA
TGTGCCCTGTACAGGGCTCATCTGGGCGGGGAGCTGTTTTTT	CALYRAHLGGELFF	NA	TRBV30	TRBJ2-2	NA
TGCAGCGCCGGACAGAGCTATGGCTACACCTTC	CSAGQSYGYTF	NA	TRBV29-1	TRBJ1-2	NA
TGTGCCTGGAAAGGACAGCCGGGTCAGCCCCAGCATTTT	CAWKGQPGQPQHF	once	TRBV30	TRBJ1-5	NA
TGTGCCACCGCCCCACTAGCGGGAGGCACCGGGGAGCTGTTTTTT	CATAPLAGGTGELFF	NA	TRBV15	TRBJ2-2	TRBD2
TGCGCCAGCCACCCCCCGGGACAGGGGAACACCATATATTTT	CASHPPGQGNTIYF	NA	TRBV10-1	TRBJ1-3	TRBD1
TGTGCCAGCAGCTTGGGCAGTGAAGCTTTCTTT	CASSLGSEAFF	NA	TRBV5-6	TRBJ1-1	NA
TGTGCCAGCAGACTGGGGGAAGGGGGCACCGGGGAGCTGTTTTTT	CASRLGEGGTGELFF	NA	TRBV7-9	TRBJ2-2	NA
TGTGCCAGCAGCGTAGGGCAGGGGAACTCTTATGAGCAGTTCTTC	CASSVGQGNSYEQFF	NA	TRBV9	TRBJ2-1	NA
TGCAGCGTTGCATCTCCGGGACAAAATCAGCCCCAGCATTTT	CSVASPGQNQPQHF	NA	TRBV29-1	TRBJ1-5	NA
TGTGCCACCAGCAGATCCACTACAGGAAACTATGGCTACACCTTC	CATSRSTTGNYGYTF	NA	TRBV15	TRBJ1-2	NA
TGTGCCAGCAGTTACACAGATACGCAGTATTTT	CASSYTDTQYF	NA	TRBV9	TRBJ2-3	NA
TGTGCCAGCAGGCGACGACAGGGGAAATCCTACGAGCAGTACTTC	CASRRRQGKSYEQYF	NA	TRBV6-5	TRBJ2-7	TRBD1
TGTGCCAGCAGCGATACAAACGATCAGCCCCAGCATTTT	CASSDTNDQPQHF	NA	TRBV7-2	TRBJ1-5	NA
TGTGCCAGCACCCCGAACAGGGATCAGCCCCAGCATTTT	CASTPNRDQPQHF	NA	TRBV6-2/TRBV6-3	TRBJ1-5	NA
TGCGCCAGCAGGCGTTGGACAGACAACACTGAAGCTTTCTTT	CASRRWTDNTEAFF	NA	TRBV4-3	TRBJ1-1	NA
TGTGCCAGCAGCGGACACATTTCGAACACTGAAGCTTTCTTT	CASSGHISNTEAFF	NA	TRBV9	TRBJ1-1	NA
TGTGCCAGCAGCTCGTTAGCGGGGGAGGAGTACGAGCAGTACTTC	CASSSLAGEEYEQYF	NA	TRBV12-1	TRBJ2-7	NA
TGCAGCGTCTATCGGACAGGGGACCCTGGCTACACCTTC	CSVYRTGDPGYTF	few	TRBV29-1	TRBJ1-2	TRBD1
TGTGCCAGTAGTATCGGGGTTTATGTGGACACTGAAGCTTTCTTT	CASSIGVYVDTEAFF	NA	TRBV19	TRBJ1-1	NA